The clone carrying this TCR beta chain was recorded a few times. Every TCR cDNA molecule bore its own unique molecular identifier. Using its own MiXCR run on the 5' RACE reads, TCRdb lists one record per CDR3 protein. The table shows tens of thousands of distinct CDR3 sequences, with roughly 15% occurring only once. These data belong to a study of spatial heterogeneity in lung cancer. Regarding time point: sample taken at primary tumor resection. Material for sequencing was whole RNA from tumor, nontumor lung or frozen PBMC, left unsorted. The cohort: 70 to 75 early-stage, untreated non-small cell lung cancer patients. The J segment lost 4 bases and the V segment lost 5 bases, leaving 19 bases of the junction unmatched. This CDR3 region has 20 residues. The germline gives CDR1 SGHRS, CDR2 YFSETQ.

The sequenced sample was PBMCs, obtained at surgery. The sequence derives from a male donor with early-stage non-small cell lung cancer. The chain carries TRBV5-1 and TRBJ2-5, with 14 nucleotides matching TRBD2. This chain's CDR3 is CASRIQNTGTSGRGGETQYF. The CDR3 region has the DNA TGCGCCAGCAGGATACAGAATACCGGGACTAGCGGGAGAGGTGGAGAGACCCAGTACTTC.